The 9 T cell receptor beta chains below come from one sample, sequenced in a study of T-cell memory formation after mild COVID-19. In TCRdb, the 5' RACE reads were re-called with MiXCR into one record per CDR3 protein. Of roughly 580,000 distinct CDR3 sequences in the sample, roughly 17% were seen once. The sequenced material came from PBMCs or a T cell subset sorted from them (not recorded which). The origin of the receptors is an adult woman who had mild COVID-19 (a few samples of this study predate the infection). Cell type and time point are not known.

The chain is built from TRBV5-1 and TRBJ2-3; TRBD2 aligns across 8 bases. Germline loops: CDR1 SGHRS, CDR2 YFSETQ. Losses at the gene ends were 4 bases for V and 4 bases for J; bases not matched to a gene: 8. The CDR3 consists of 15 residues. CDR3 region: CASSPSGTRADTQYF. CDR3 DNA sequence: TGCGCCAGCAGCCCGTCCGGGACTAGAGCAGATACGCAGTATTTT.

The V call is TRBV19, the J call TRBJ2-1, with TRBD2 identical over 10 bases. Germline V gene sequence: CDR1 LNHDA, CDR2 SQIVND (reference sequence). This CDR3 has 17 amino acids. The junction had 9 bases not matched to a gene; V was cut back by 5 bases and J by 2 bases. In nucleotides, the CDR3 is TGTGCCAGTAGTCTGGCTAGCGGGAGATTTACCTACAATGAGCAGTTCTTC. As protein: CASSLASGRFTYNEQFF.

This sequence joins TRBV6-2 or TRBV6-3 and TRBJ2-1; 7 bases line up with TRBD2. This CDR3 has 15 residues. The V gene's germline CDR1 is MNHEY and CDR2 SVGEGT. V was clipped by 5 bases and J by 7 bases; unmatched bases: 11. The CDR3: CASSEGGRFWNEQFF. Written as DNA, the CDR3 is TGTGCCAGCAGTGAGGGCGGGAGATTCTGGAATGAGCAGTTCTTC.

The chain has TRBV6-5 and TRBJ2-1; tentative D call: TRBD2 (6 bases). CDR3 length equals 15 residues. Germline V CDR1 and CDR2: MNHEY, SVGAGI. V dropped 6 bases and J dropped 6 bases, with 18 bases sitting between them. The CDR3 region has the DNA TGTGCCAGCAGCCGACACGGGAGCGGACTCAATGAGCAGTTCTTC. It encodes CASSRHGSGLNEQFF.

The genes are TRBV7-2 and TRBJ2-7, with TRBD2 matching 9 bases. CDR1 is SGHTA and CDR2 is FQGNSA in the germline V gene. V trimming: 4 bases; J trimming: 4 bases; junction bases outside the gene matches: 5. CDR3 length: 14 residues. The CDR3 sequence: CASSYRTSVYEQYF. Here the CDR3 DNA reads TGTGCCAGCAGCTACCGGACTAGCGTTTACGAGCAGTACTTC.

This clonotype was recorded a few times. The gene calls are TRBV7-3 and TRBJ1-1; weak D call: TRBD1 (6 bases). This CDR3 has 14 residues. The germline V and J ends were trimmed by 5 bases and 2 bases, with 12 bases remaining between them. Germline CDR1 is SGHTA and CDR2 is FQGTGA. CDR3 loop: CASSRGGQNTEAFF. For the CDR3, the DNA is TGTGCCAGCAGCCGGGGGGGGCAAAACACTGAAGCTTTCTTT.

This clonotype has a handful of counts. V gene TRBV20-1 combines with J gene TRBJ2-5; D is perhaps TRBD2 (6 bases). Trimming took off 3 bases at V and 0 bases at J, with 11 bases between the two ends. CDR3 length: 14 amino acids. The V gene's germline CDR1 is DFQATT and CDR2 SNEGSKA (reference sequence). The CDR3: CSARGTPYQETQYF. CDR3 nucleotide sequence: TGCAGTGCTAGGGGGACTCCGTACCAAGAGACCCAGTACTTC.

This clonotype was seen only a few times. The chain joins TRBV9 to TRBJ1-1; a possible D gene is TRBD1 (5 bases). The CDR3 has 14 residues. V dropped 4 bases and J dropped 4 bases, with 14 bases sitting between them. The germline CDR1 and CDR2 sequences are SGDLS and YYNGEE. The CDR3 loop reads CASSLGTWGTEAFF. The DNA for the CDR3 is TGTGCCAGCAGCCTCGGGACTTGGGGCACTGAAGCTTTCTTT.

This chain links TRBV30 with TRBJ1-5; possible D gene TRBD1, 6 bases. The V gene lost 2 bases and the J gene lost 5 bases, with 10 bases spanning the gap. Germline V gene lookup returns CDR1 GTSNPN and CDR2 SVGIG (reference sequence). This CDR3 is built from 13 residues. The CDR3 DNA is TGTGCCTGGAGTCCACAGGGCGATCAGCCCCAGCATTTT. As protein: CAWSPQGDQPQHF.